This T cell receptor (beta chain) was profiled in a study of blood T cells in healthy people across ages. The CDR3 runs 12 residues. CDR1 is SGHAT, CDR2 FQNNGV, per germline. V was shortened by 2 bases and J by 8 bases, with 9 bases between the two germline ends. A second roughly 6 to 12 cycle PCR used barcoded and J-beta primers. Each TCR beta cDNA got a 12-nucleotide random molecular identifier. One entry per CDR3 protein, called by TCRdb with MiXCR from the 5' RACE reads. The sample comprises 1.5 million to 2 million distinct CDR3 sequences, 25% to 30% of which are singletons, and 6.5% to 8.5% rests with the top ten. This clonotype has at least ten counts.

This chain connects TRBV11-2 to TRBJ2-5; no clear D gene. Input material: blood. This clonotype was sampled from a woman aged 30 to 39 in good health. DNA of the CDR3: TGTGCCAGCAGCTTATGGGGTAACACCCAGTACTTC. Encoded protein: CASSLWGNTQYF.